What follows are 32 T cell receptor beta chains derived from one specimen sequenced in a study of regulatory T cells in long-lasting Graves disease. Assembly of TCR beta libraries relied on iRepertoire HTBI primers together with Arm-PCR of CDR3 regions. TCRdb used MiXCR to reprocess the multiplex PCR reads, holding one entry per CDR3 protein. The sample yields some 240,000 distinct CDR3 sequences, roughly 20% seen once. Time point noted: newly diagnosed GD, antithyroid drugs for less than 3 months. PBMC RNA served as the TCR library source. This sample also appeared in a second study, on T cells in Graves' hyperthyroidism and ophthalmopathy.

Here the sequenced sample was peripheral blood mononuclear cells (PBMCs), taken at new diagnosis, from a patient treated with antithyroid drugs. All receptors come from a woman between 25 and 40 years old with Graves disease.

This clonotype was counted only a few times. A much larger clone is a single base away; this may be a read error. The chain is built from TRBV2 and TRBJ2-3, with 8 bases that match TRBD2. Germline V CDR1 and CDR2: SNHLY, FYNNEI. The CDR3 extends over 15 amino acids. The CDR3: CASISGTLSTDTQCF. The CDR3, as DNA: TGTGCCAGCATTAGCGGGACCCTTAGCACAGATACGCAGTGTTTT. Together with reference TRBV2 and TRBJ2-3, the CDR3 gives the full variable domain: EPEVTQTPSHQVTQMGQEVILRCVPISNHLYFYWYRQILGQKVEFLVSFYNNEISEKSEIFDDQFSVERPDGSNFTLKIRSTKLEDSAMYFCASISGTLSTDTQCFGPGTRLTVL.

This clonotype was counted many times. The chain uses TRBV11-2 and TRBJ1-1; D unresolved. Germline values: CDR1 SGHAT, CDR2 FQNNGV. Trimming removed 3 bases at V and 4 bases at J, with 3 bases between. The CDR3 spans 11 residues. The CDR3 DNA sequence: TGTGCCAGCAGCTTTACCACTGAAGCTTTCTTT. This gives the protein CASSFTTEAFF.

Turning to this clonotype: One end of the junction fails to match germline, which may point to a read error. This rearrangement joins TRBV20-1 to TRBJ2-1; D possibly corresponds to TRBD1 (6 bases). CDR3 length equals 13 residues. Germline V gives CDR1 DFQATT, CDR2 SNEGSKA (reference sequence). CDR3: CKPRPGANNEQCF. Here the CDR3 DNA reads TGCAAGCCTCGGCCAGGGGCGAACAATGAGCAGTGCTTC.

This clonotype was picked up many times. The junction and the germline gene differ at one end; a read error may be behind it. V and J are TRBV6-4 and TRBJ1-1, with D uncertain. CDR3 length: 15 residues. Germline V gene sequence: CDR1 MRHNA, CDR2 SNTAGT. The CDR3 spells CASSYSDTPNTEAFF. The CDR3, as DNA: TGTGCCAGCAGTTACTCTGACACCCCCAACACTGAAGCTTTCTTT.

This clonotype occurred many times. The CDR3 reads CASSPVRGPYGYTF. For the CDR3, the DNA is TGTGCCAGCAGCCCCGTTCGGGGCCCCTATGGCTACACCTTC. The chain combines TRBV28 with TRBJ1-2; D is possibly TRBD1 (5 bases). The V gene lost 6 bases and the J gene lost 4 bases, with 15 bases spanning the gap. The length of the CDR3 is 14 residues. Germline CDR1 reads MDHEN; CDR2 reads SYDVKM.

This clonotype was seen many times. At one end the junction does not follow the germline gene, possibly because of a read error. The V gene is TRBV5-1, the J gene TRBJ1-3; the D is unclear. This CDR3 is 13 amino acids long. Germline CDR1 is SGHRS and CDR2 is YFSETQ. The CDR3 DNA is TGTGCCAGCAGCTTAGGGCTCGGTAACACCATATATTTT. It translates to CASSLGLGNTIYF.

This clonotype was seen ten or more times. The chain links TRBV20-1 to TRBJ1-5; TRBD1 might be the D (6 bases). Between the trimmed V and J ends, which lost 1 base and 2 bases, there was a span of 9 bases. In germline, CDR1 is DFQATT, CDR2 SNEGSKA (reference sequence). The length of the CDR3 is 14 residues. CDR3 residues: CSARGRTGNQPQHF. In DNA form, the CDR3 reads TGCAGTGCTAGAGGCAGGACAGGCAATCAGCCCCAGCATTTT.

This clonotype was counted at least ten times. V usage is TRBV27 and J usage is TRBJ2-7; 8 positions match TRBD2. The length of the CDR3 is 18 residues. Germline trimming cut 1 base from V and 2 bases from J; bases unmatched to any gene: 13. CDR1 is MNHEY, CDR2 SMNVEV, per germline (reference sequence). CDR3 sequence (DNA): TGTGCCAGCAGTTTATACTCGGCTGTAGCGGGGACGACCTACGAGCAGTACTTC. This codes for CASSLYSAVAGTTYEQYF.

This clonotype occurred many times. The chain carries TRBV7-3 and TRBJ2-7; 11 nucleotides line up with TRBD1. The V and J ends lost 5 bases and 6 bases, in that order; junction bases with no gene match: 3. This CDR3 has 13 residues. Germline CDR1 is SGHTA and CDR2 is FQGTGA. CDR3: CASSPGTGGEQYF. In DNA, the CDR3 is TGTGCCAGCAGCCCTGGGACAGGGGGCGAGCAGTACTTC.

The table lists this clonotype with many counts. The chain is built from TRBV20-1 and TRBJ2-1; 7 bases agree with TRBD2. The CDR3 sequence is 13 residues long. The V and J ends lost 3 bases and 7 bases, in that order; junction bases with no gene match: 6. Germline V gene data show CDR1 as DFQATT and CDR2 as SNEGSKA (reference sequence). The CDR3 here is CSASKASGNEQFF. CDR3 bases: TGCAGTGCTAGTAAAGCTAGCGGTAATGAGCAGTTCTTC.

This clonotype was counted ten times or more. The chain employs TRBV6-1 and TRBJ1-1; D uncertain. CDR3 size: 13 residues. Trimming cost V 2 bases and J 5 bases, with 9 bases left between them. Germline V gene data show CDR1 as MNHNS and CDR2 as SASEGT. CDR3 DNA: TGTGCCAGCAGTGAATGGTGGGGAACTGAAGCTTTCTTT. As protein: CASSEWWGTEAFF.

In its sample, this clonotype was seen many times. The CDR3, as DNA: TGCGCCAGCAGTGACCCGACGGGGGGGGAGGCCTATGGCTACACCTTC. As protein: CASSDPTGGEAYGYTF. The V gene is TRBV10-1, the J gene TRBJ1-2, with D perhaps TRBD1 (5 bases). In germline, CDR1 is WNHNN, CDR2 SYGVQD (reference sequence). Trimming cost V 3 bases and J 4 bases, with 18 bases left between them. The CDR3 extends over 16 amino acids.

V usage is TRBV2 and J usage is TRBJ1-1; a weak D match, TRBD1 (6 bases). Germline V gene data show CDR1 as SNHLY and CDR2 as FYNNEI. V was shortened by 7 bases and J by 4 bases, with 13 bases between the two germline ends. The CDR3 length is 13 residues. The CDR3 DNA follows: TGTGCCAGCATGGACAGTCGGAGCACTGAAGCTTTCTTT. It codes for CASMDSRSTEAFF.

The gene calls are TRBV11-2 and TRBJ1-1; TRBD1 matches at 8 bases. Germline CDR1 reads SGHAT; CDR2 reads FQNNGV. This CDR3 is built from 15 residues. The J segment lost 1 base and the V segment lost 1 base, leaving 2 bases of the junction unmatched. CDR3: CASSLAGQGNTEAFF. CDR3 sequence (DNA): TGTGCCAGCAGCTTAGCCGGACAGGGGAACACTGAAGCTTTCTTT.

V gene TRBV28 combines with J gene TRBJ2-7; D possibly uses TRBD1 or TRBD2 (5 bases each). From germline, CDR1 is MDHEN and CDR2 SYDVKM. This CDR3 is 15 amino acids long. The V and J ends lost 4 bases and 0 bases respectively, with 13 bases between them. This CDR3 reads CASSSEGLSSYEQYF. The CDR3 coding sequence is TGTGCCAGCAGTTCAGAGGGGTTAAGCTCCTACGAGCAGTACTTC.

On this clonotype: This sequence may be a read error, since a much larger clone differs from it by one base. This chain connects TRBV20-1 to TRBJ2-1, with 8 bases fitting TRBD2. The CDR3 has 17 amino acids. Looked up from germline, CDR1 is DFQATT and CDR2 is SNEGSKA (reference sequence). CDR3 nucleotides: TGCAGTGCTAGAGATAGGTTTAGGGGACTAGGCTACAATCAGCAGTTCTTC. Amino acid sequence: CSARDRFRGLGYNQQFF.

The chain combines TRBV5-1 with TRBJ2-7, with unresolved D. CDR1 is SGHRS, CDR2 YFSETQ, per germline. The CDR3 has 15 residues. The ends were cut back, 0 bases at V and 0 bases at J, with 10 bases in the middle. The CDR3 bases are TGCGCCAGCAGCTTGGACCCGGCCACCTCCTACGAGCAGTACTTC. Translation: CASSLDPATSYEQYF. The full variable domain, rest sourced from reference TRBV5-1 and TRBJ2-7, is KAGVTQTPRYLIKTRGQQVTLSCSPISGHRSVSWYQQTPGQGLQFLFEYFSETQRNKGNFPGRFSGRQFSNSRSEMNVSTLELGDSALYLCASSLDPATSYEQYFGPGTRLTVT.

This clonotype was detected many times. The chain has TRBV3-1 and TRBJ1-4; 7 positions agree with TRBD1. CDR3 size: 15 residues. Trimming removed 7 bases from V and 0 bases from J; junction bases left unmatched: 5. Per the germline V gene, CDR1 is LGHDT and CDR2 is YNNKEL (reference sequence). For the CDR3, the DNA is TGTGCCAGCAACCCAGGACAGGCAACTAATGAAAAACTGTTTTTT. Its translation: CASNPGQATNEKLFF.

This clonotype was picked up many times. The gene calls are TRBV5-4 and TRBJ2-1; no clear D. Germline values: CDR1 SGHNT, CDR2 YYREEE (reference sequence). The length of the CDR3 is 15 residues. The V and J ends lost 4 bases and 0 bases respectively, with 11 bases between them. In DNA, the CDR3 is TGTGCCAGCAGCCTCAGCCTGAGCTCCTACAATGAGCAGTTCTTC. This codes for CASSLSLSSYNEQFF. The full variable domain, in which reference TRBV5-4 and TRBJ2-1 provide the parts outside the CDR3, is ETGVTQSPTHLIKTRGQQVTLRCSSQSGHNTVSWYQQALGQGPQFIFQYYREEENGRGNFPPRFSGLQFPNYSSELNVNALELDDSALYLCASSLSLSSYNEQFFGPGTRLTVL.

V and J are TRBV28 and TRBJ2-3; 10 bases are a match to TRBD1. CDR1 is MDHEN and CDR2 is SYDVKM in the germline V gene. This CDR3 comprises 15 residues. The V gene end was trimmed by 4 bases and the J gene end by 4 bases; junction bases not matched to a gene: 5. CDR3 DNA: TGTGCCAGCAGTTCAGGGACAGGGGAATCAGATACGCAGTATTTT. Protein: CASSSGTGESDTQYF.

This clonotype came up many times. The chain employs TRBV12-5 and TRBJ1-5, with D perhaps matching TRBD1 (5 bases). Trimming left V 8 bases short and J 6 bases short, with 14 bases between. The CDR3 covers 13 residues. Germline V gives CDR1 LGHNT, CDR2 FRNRAP. In DNA form, the CDR3 reads TGTGCTAGTTGGGGGTCAGGAGGTCAGCCCCAGCATTTT. Translated: CASWGSGGQPQHF.

This clonotype showed up many times. The chain is built from TRBV27 and TRBJ2-5; 9 positions agree with TRBD2. V lost 5 bases, J lost 2 bases, and 6 bases stayed unmatched. Germline CDR1 MNHEY, CDR2 SMNVEV (reference sequence). This CDR3 contains 15 residues. CDR3 sequence reads: CASSSATSGQETQYF. CDR3 bases: TGTGCCAGCAGTAGCGCGACTAGCGGTCAAGAGACCCAGTACTTC.

This clonotype was recorded at least ten times. V is TRBV7-2 and J is TRBJ2-3, with 10 nucleotides matching TRBD2. This CDR3 spans 18 amino acids. Per the germline V gene, CDR1 is SGHTA and CDR2 is FQGNSA. Trimming removed 3 bases from V and 0 bases from J; junction bases left unmatched: 9. The CDR3 sequence is CASSFLGLAVTSTDTQYF. CDR3 bases: TGTGCCAGCAGCTTCCTAGGACTAGCGGTTACTAGCACAGATACGCAGTATTTT.

A single count supports this clonotype. This chain links TRBV5-4 with TRBJ2-7, with D possibly matching TRBD2 (5 bases). The CDR3 runs 14 residues. V dropped 4 bases and J dropped 4 bases, with 15 bases sitting between them. Per germline, CDR1 SGHNT and CDR2 YYREEE (reference sequence). DNA of the CDR3: TGTGCCAGCAGCCACGCCGTCGGGGAGTACGAGCAGTACTTC. This sequence encodes CASSHAVGEYEQYF. The full variable domain, completed using reference TRBV5-4 and TRBJ2-7, is ETGVTQSPTHLIKTRGQQVTLRCSSQSGHNTVSWYQQALGQGPQFIFQYYREEENGRGNFPPRFSGLQFPNYSSELNVNALELDDSALYLCASSHAVGEYEQYFGPGTRLTVT.

This clonotype has a handful of counts. The chain recombines TRBV20-1 with TRBJ2-1; possibly TRBD1 or TRBD2 for D (6 bases each). This CDR3 contains 13 residues. Trimming cost V 6 bases and J 8 bases, with 17 bases left between them. Germline CDR1 is DFQATT and CDR2 is SNEGSKA (reference sequence). The DNA of the CDR3 is TGCAGTGCCATAGTAAGGGGGGCCCATGAGCAGTTCTTC. It translates to CSAIVRGAHEQFF.

This clonotype showed up many times. The CDR3 DNA sequence: TGTGCCAGTTCTCTGGGGGCTAGCGGCTACACCTTC. This gives the protein CASSLGASGYTF. This chain connects TRBV19 to TRBJ1-2; D perhaps matches TRBD1 (6 bases). This CDR3 contains 12 residues. V lost 8 bases, J lost 8 bases, and 15 bases lay in between. Germline V lookup: CDR1 LNHDA, CDR2 SQIVND (reference sequence).

This clonotype was observed many times. V is TRBV4-1 and J is TRBJ2-7, with D perhaps TRBD2 (6 bases). The V gene lost 0 bases and the J gene lost 4 bases, with 16 bases spanning the gap. The germline CDR1 and CDR2 sequences are MGHRA and YSYEKL. There are 16 residues in the CDR3. The DNA for the CDR3 is TGCGCCAGCAGCCAAGATGCGGGCGGGGTCGGTTACGAGCAGTACTTC. As protein: CASSQDAGGVGYEQYF.

This chain links TRBV12-3 or TRBV12-4 with TRBJ1-1; D gene ambiguous. With 1 base removed from V and 2 bases from J, the gap between germline ends came to 11 bases. This CDR3 is 15 amino acids long. Written as DNA, the CDR3 is TGTGCCAGCAGTTTAGTCTGGGGTGGCAACACTGAAGCTTTCTTT. Encoded protein: CASSLVWGGNTEAFF.

CDR3: CASSLGRAYYGYTF. The CDR3 DNA reads as TGTGCCAGCAGTTTAGGACGGGCCTATTATGGCTACACCTTC. The V and J genes are TRBV12-3 or TRBV12-4 and TRBJ1-2, with D unclear. CDR3 length: 14 amino acids. V was shortened by 1 base and J by 5 bases, with 11 bases between the two germline ends.

Notes on this clonotype: With a far larger clone one base away, a read error is the likely cause. The chain carries TRBV13 and TRBJ2-5; no reliable D call. CDR1 and CDR2 from the germline V gene are PRHDT and FYEKMQ (reference sequence). Trimming pared 6 bases from V and 13 bases from J, leaving 27 bases between. The CDR3 length is 15 residues. The CDR3 spells CASSEASGGTSPGYF. CDR3 bases: TGTGCCAGCAGTGAAGCCTCTGGTGGCACCTCTCCGGGGTACTTC.

The V gene is TRBV11-3, the J gene TRBJ1-1; D uncertain. CDR3 size: 13 residues. Per germline, CDR1 SGHNT and CDR2 YENEEA. The V end was cut by 0 bases, the J end by 10 bases, with 12 bases between. For the CDR3, the DNA is TGTGCCAGCAGCTTAGAAGGCCCCGGTGGAGCTTTCTTT. As protein: CASSLEGPGGAFF. The variable domain in full, with the rest retrieved from reference TRBV11-3 and TRBJ1-1, is EAGVVQSPRYKIIEKKQPVAFWCNPISGHNTLYWYLQNLGQGPELLIRYENEEAVDDSQLPKDRFSAERLKGVDSTLKIQPAELGDSAVYLCASSLEGPGGAFFGQGTRLTVV.

Ten or more counts support this clonotype. This sequence joins TRBV9 and TRBJ2-1; 7 bases agree with TRBD1. CDR3 length: 14 residues. Germline V gives CDR1 SGDLS, CDR2 YYNGEE. V trimming: 3 bases; J trimming: 6 bases; junction bases outside the gene matches: 6. CDR3 region: CASSASTGVNEQFF. The CDR3 DNA is TGTGCCAGCAGCGCCTCCACAGGGGTCAATGAGCAGTTCTTC.